This is a list of T cell receptor beta chains from one sample in a study of Tregs in tolerant kidney transplant recipients. TCRdb keeps only in-frame clones here, not all; method: immunoSEQ multiplex PCR. The sample includes some 50,000 clones, roughly nine tenths of them seen just once. The specimen was CD8+ T cells from blood (PBMCs), collected 12 months after the transplant. Source of these receptors: a human patient who received a combined kidney and bone marrow transplant. The graft donor may have contributed some T cells. Each CDR3 is given with its conserved first and last residue. D genes are given only for firm matches. Not every row has a clone size; where given, it reads once, few, many or a size class.

J gene: TRBJ1-5; V gene: TRBV4-1; D gene: TRBD1; clone size: .; CDR3 DNA: TGCGCCAGCAGCCATAACAGGGGGAGCAATCAGCCCCAGCATTTT; CDR3 protein: CASSHNRGSNQPQHF
J gene: TRBJ2-7; V gene: TRBV13; D gene: .; clone size: .; CDR3 DNA: TGTGCCAGCAGCCTACCGACTTTATCCTCCTACGAGCAGTACTTC; CDR3 protein: CASSLPTLSSYEQYF
J gene: TRBJ1-3; V gene: TRBV7-2; D gene: .; clone size: .; CDR3 DNA: TGTGCCAGCACCCTAATGGGGCAGCCCCGGGGAAACACCATATATTTT; CDR3 protein: CASTLMGQPRGNTIYF
J gene: TRBJ2-5; V gene: TRBV11-2; D gene: .; clone size: .; CDR3 DNA: TGTGCCAGCTGTGCTCCGGGACTCCAACAAGAGACCCAGTACTTC; CDR3 protein: CASCAPGLQQETQYF
J gene: TRBJ2-7; V gene: TRBV4-1; D gene: .; clone size: .; CDR3 DNA: TGCGCCAGCAGCCCCATAGCCTCCTACGAGCAGTACTTC; CDR3 protein: CASSPIASYEQYF
J gene: TRBJ2-5; V gene: TRBV28; D gene: TRBD2; clone size: .; CDR3 DNA: TGTGCCAGCAGTCCCGCCGGGACTAGCGGGGGGAGACCGCAAGAGACCCAGTACTTC; CDR3 protein: CASSPAGTSGGRPQETQYF
J gene: TRBJ2-7; V gene: TRBV18; D gene: .; clone size: .; CDR3 DNA: TGTGCCAGCTCACACGAATCAGACTACGAGCAGTACTTC; CDR3 protein: CASSHESDYEQYF
J gene: TRBJ1-2; V gene: TRBV7-9; D gene: TRBD1; clone size: .; CDR3 DNA: TGTGCCAGCAGCGCGACAGGGGGCTATGGCTACACCTTC; CDR3 protein: CASSATGGYGYTF
J gene: TRBJ2-2; V gene: TRBV7-8; D gene: TRBD2; clone size: .; CDR3 DNA: TGTGCCAGCAGTGGCGCGGGGGGGGGCGGGAACACCGGGGAGCTGTTTTTT; CDR3 protein: CASSGAGGGGNTGELFF
J gene: TRBJ2-7; V gene: TRBV5-1; D gene: .; clone size: .; CDR3 DNA: TGCGCCAGCAGCTTGGTGGTGGGGGCAGCTTCCTACGAGCAGTACTTC; CDR3 protein: CASSLVVGAASYEQYF
J gene: TRBJ2-7; V gene: TRBV2; D gene: TRBD2; clone size: few; CDR3 DNA: TGTGCCAGCATCAGACTAGCGGGGGACGAGCAGTACTTC; CDR3 protein: CASIRLAGDEQYF
J gene: TRBJ2-7; V gene: TRBV7-2; D gene: TRBD2; clone size: once; CDR3 DNA: TGTGCCAGCAGCCAGGGACTAGCGATTATTGCCTACGAGCAGTACTTC; CDR3 protein: CASSQGLAIIAYEQYF
J gene: TRBJ1-2; V gene: TRBV9; D gene: TRBD1; clone size: .; CDR3 DNA: TGTGCCAGCAGCGGGACAGGGGTTTCTTATGGCTACACCTTC; CDR3 protein: CASSGTGVSYGYTF
J gene: TRBJ1-2; V gene: TRBV6-1; D gene: .; clone size: .; CDR3 DNA: TGTGCCAGCAGTGAATCTGGGCACTTTAAAGATGGCTACACCTTC; CDR3 protein: CASSESGHFKDGYTF
J gene: TRBJ2-5; V gene: TRBV4-1; D gene: TRBD2; clone size: .; CDR3 DNA: TGCGCCAGCAGCCTAGCGGGACACAAAGAGACCCAGTACTTC; CDR3 protein: CASSLAGHKETQYF
J gene: TRBJ2-3; V gene: TRBV7-9; D gene: .; clone size: .; CDR3 DNA: TGTGCCAGCAGCCCCCGACTATCAGATACGCAGTATTTT; CDR3 protein: CASSPRLSDTQYF
J gene: TRBJ1-2; V gene: TRBV9; D gene: TRBD1; clone size: .; CDR3 DNA: TGTGCCAGCAGCGTAGGGAGGACAGGGGCCGTAGGCTATGGCTACACCTTC; CDR3 protein: CASSVGRTGAVGYGYTF
J gene: TRBJ1-1; V gene: TRBV5-4; D gene: .; clone size: .; CDR3 DNA: TGTGCCAGCAGCTGGACTACTGAAGCTTTCTTT; CDR3 protein: CASSWTTEAFF
J gene: TRBJ2-3; V gene: TRBV29-1; D gene: .; clone size: .; CDR3 DNA: TGCAGCGTTGAAGGCCTAGGGGGGGAGGCCCCAGATACGCAGTATTTT; CDR3 protein: CSVEGLGGEAPDTQYF
J gene: TRBJ2-1; V gene: TRBV4-3; D gene: TRBD2; clone size: .; CDR3 DNA: TGCGCCAGCAGCCAAGATCGGGGGGAGAGAACCTACAATGAGCAGTTCTTC; CDR3 protein: CASSQDRGERTYNEQFF
J gene: TRBJ2-7; V gene: TRBV14; D gene: .; clone size: .; CDR3 DNA: TGTGCCAGCAGCCGGCTAGCGCATACCTACGAGCAGTACTTC; CDR3 protein: CASSRLAHTYEQYF
J gene: TRBJ1-1; V gene: TRBV21-1; D gene: .; clone size: .; CDR3 DNA: TGTGCCAGCAGCAAAAAAACACCGACAGAAAACACTGAAGCTTTCTTT; CDR3 protein: CASSKKTPTENTEAFF
J gene: TRBJ2-7; V gene: TRBV27; D gene: TRBD1; clone size: .; CDR3 DNA: TGTGCCGGACAGGGACTCTACGAGCAGTACTTC; CDR3 protein: CAGQGLYEQYF
J gene: TRBJ2-1; V gene: TRBV27; D gene: TRBD1; clone size: .; CDR3 DNA: TGTGCCAGCAGTTTGGACAGGGGATTTTACAATGAGCAGTTCTTC; CDR3 protein: CASSLDRGFYNEQFF
J gene: TRBJ2-7; V gene: TRBV6-1; D gene: .; clone size: once; CDR3 DNA: TGTGCCAGCAGTGAAAGCAGGGGCTACGAGCAGTACTTC; CDR3 protein: CASSESRGYEQYF
J gene: TRBJ2-2; V gene: TRBV29-1; D gene: .; clone size: .; CDR3 DNA: TGCAGCGTTCTAATTGGACAGACCTCTGGGGCGGGGAACACCGGGGAGCTGTTTTTT; CDR3 protein: CSVLIGQTSGAGNTGELFF
J gene: TRBJ2-1; V gene: TRBV19; D gene: .; clone size: .; CDR3 DNA: TGTGCCAGTAGTATCAGTCCTAGGAACAATGAGCAGTTCTTC; CDR3 protein: CASSISPRNNEQFF